The 19 T cell receptor beta chains reported below all come from one sample, sequenced in a study of regulatory T cells in long-lasting Graves disease. The TCR beta library used iRepertoire HTBI primers with Arm-PCR amplification of CDR3. TCRdb ran MiXCR on the multiplex PCR reads and lists one entry per CDR3 protein. The profile covers approximately 300,000 distinct CDR3 sequences, with 18% appearing a single time and less than 45% taken by the ten largest. Time point: newly diagnosed GD, antithyroid drugs for less than 3 months. The TCR library was made from RNA that had been extracted from PBMCs in TRIzol. Specimen: peripheral blood mononuclear cells (PBMCs), collected at new diagnosis, from a patient treated with antithyroid drugs. The receptors were gathered from a female donor with Graves disease.

Only a few counts were recorded for this clonotype. The chain carries TRBV4-2 and TRBJ1-4; possibly TRBD1 for D (5 bases). The germline V and J ends were trimmed by 0 bases and 8 bases, with 19 bases remaining between them. Germline values: CDR1 LGHNA, CDR2 YNFKEQ. CDR3 length equals 17 residues. CDR3 DNA: TGTGCCAGCAGCCAAGATGTCCCCGGGACCCTGGAGGAAAAACTGTTTTTT. Translated: CASSQDVPGTLEEKLFF.

V is TRBV5-6 and J is TRBJ2-7; 9 positions match TRBD2. Trimming cost V 2 bases and J 2 bases; bases outside gene matches: 14. The V gene's germline CDR1 is SGHDT and CDR2 YYEEEE. CDR3 length: 18 residues. CDR3: CASSFPWDPSSGAYEQYF. CDR3 sequence (DNA): TGTGCCAGCAGCTTTCCTTGGGATCCTTCTAGCGGGGCCTACGAGCAGTACTTC.

This clonotype was recorded a few times. A much larger clone is a single base away; this may be a read error. V is TRBV2 and J is TRBJ1-1; 8 nucleotides line up with TRBD1. The CDR3 is 13 residues long. Trimming took 10 bases from V and 4 from J; bases not matched to a gene: 8. Germline CDR1 and CDR2: SNHLY and FYNNEI. DNA of the CDR3: TGTGCCAACAGGCCCAGGGGGCTCACTGAAGCTTTCTTT. This sequence encodes CANRPRGLTEAFF.

This clonotype was seen ten or more times. The rearrangement links TRBV12-3 or TRBV12-4 to TRBJ1-1, with unresolved D. Trimming took 5 bases from V and 7 from J, leaving 8 bases between them. The CDR3 is 11 amino acids. CDR3 in amino acids: CASSLGSEAFF. Written as DNA, the CDR3 is TGTGCCAGCAGTCTGGGGAGTGAAGCTTTCTTT.

The J gene is TRBJ2-5, the V gene TRBV2, with 10 nucleotides matching TRBD1. The germline CDR1 and CDR2 sequences are SNHLY and FYNNEI. This CDR3 is built from 17 residues. V was pared by 7 bases and J by 4 bases, with 15 bases of the junction left unmatched. CDR3 sequence (DNA): TGTGCCAGCACCCGAGACAGGGGGCTGGGTGGTATAGAGACCCAGTACTTC. Translation gives CASTRDRGLGGIETQYF.

This clonotype occurred a few times. The rearrangement joins TRBV7-2 to TRBJ2-7; possible D gene TRBD1, 6 bases. CDR1 and CDR2 from the germline V gene are SGHTA and FQGNSA. Trimming cost V 4 bases and J 1 base, with 8 bases left between them. The CDR3 has 13 residues. CDR3 protein: CASSWDKSYEQYF. In DNA form, the CDR3 reads TGTGCCAGCAGCTGGGACAAGTCCTACGAGCAGTACTTC.

This clonotype has more than one count but fewer than ten. The V and J genes are TRBV6-1 and TRBJ2-7; D call uncertain. V was clipped by 6 bases and J by 1 base, with 10 bases between them. Germline CDR1 reads MNHNS; CDR2 reads SASEGT. CDR3 length: 13 amino acids. In nucleotides, the CDR3 is TGTGCCAGCAGCCCCCGTCAATCCTACGAGCAGTACTTC. It specifies CASSPRQSYEQYF.

This clonotype has ten or more counts. The gene calls are TRBV19 and TRBJ1-6; tentative D call: TRBD1 (5 bases). CDR1 LNHDA and CDR2 SQIVND come from the germline V gene (reference sequence). The CDR3 spans 14 residues. V dropped 0 bases and J dropped 11 bases, with 11 bases sitting between them. Written as DNA, the CDR3 is TGTGCCAGTAGTATAGAGGAAGGGGCGGCACCCCTCCACTTT. Its protein is CASSIEEGAAPLHF.

The table lists this clonotype with many counts. The chain recombines TRBV27 with TRBJ2-7, with 13 bases aligning to TRBD2. The CDR3 is 15 amino acids. V was pared by 6 bases and J by 1 base, with 3 bases of the junction left unmatched. CDR1 and CDR2 (germline): MNHEY, SMNVEV (reference sequence). The CDR3 reads CASSPGLAGSYEQYF. CDR3 in DNA: TGTGCCAGCAGCCCGGGACTAGCGGGATCCTACGAGCAGTACTTC.

This chain links TRBV7-6 with TRBJ2-7, with 12 bases fitting TRBD2. From germline, CDR1 is SGHVS and CDR2 FNYEAQ. Trimming cost V 4 bases and J 8 bases; bases outside gene matches: 9. The CDR3 contains 15 residues. The CDR3 is CASSSGTSGSLQQYF. The CDR3 DNA is TGTGCCAGCAGCTCGGGGACTAGCGGGTCTTTACAGCAGTACTTC.

This chain links TRBV27 with TRBJ1-4, with TRBD1 as a possible D gene (6 bases). CDR1 and CDR2 (germline): MNHEY, SMNVEV (reference sequence). Trimming removed 2 bases at V and 5 bases at J, with 24 bases between. The CDR3 is 19 residues long. The CDR3 loop reads CASSLKAKSLTGTNEKLFF. CDR3 DNA: TGTGCCAGCAGTTTAAAGGCGAAGTCGCTCACCGGGACAAATGAAAAACTGTTTTTT.

J is TRBJ2-7 and V is TRBV6-5; 8 bases match TRBD1. This CDR3 is built from 14 residues. Germline-derived CDR1 and CDR2 are MNHEY and SVGAGI. Trimming took 2 bases from V and 5 from J; bases not matched to a gene: 5. CDR3 in amino acids: CASSYNRGEHEQYF. The CDR3 bases are TGTGCCAGCAGTTACAACAGGGGGGAACACGAGCAGTACTTC.

This clonotype was counted at least ten times. The chain carries TRBV19 and TRBJ2-5, with TRBD2 matching 7 bases. CDR1 and CDR2 (germline): LNHDA, SQIVND (reference sequence). J was trimmed by 7 bases and V by 3 bases; bases with no gene match: 17. The CDR3 is 17 amino acids. The CDR3 nucleotides are TGTGCCAGTAGTATCGGATTCGGGGGGACGGCTGGTCGGACCCAGTACTTC. Its translation: CASSIGFGGTAGRTQYF.

The V gene is TRBV20-1, the J gene TRBJ2-3, with TRBD2 matching over 11 bases. The better agreement between TRBJ2-1 and the DNA end casts doubt on the J call. This CDR3 comprises 13 residues. The germline V gene has CDR1 DFQATT and CDR2 SNEGSKA (reference sequence). CDR3 nucleotide sequence: TGCAGTGCTCCCGGACTAGCGGGCAATGAGCAGTTCTTC. Its translation: CSAPGLAGNEQFF.

The rearrangement joins TRBV7-9 to TRBJ2-5; 9 nucleotides agree with TRBD2. With 5 bases clipped from V and 4 bases from J, the junction kept 17 bases outside the gene matches. This CDR3 is 18 amino acids long. Germline-derived CDR1 and CDR2 are SEHNR and FQNEAQ (reference sequence). Here the CDR3 reads CASSPRSGRPGVRETQYF. CDR3 DNA: TGTGCCAGCAGCCCCAGGAGCGGGAGGCCAGGAGTCCGAGAGACCCAGTACTTC.

J is TRBJ2-1 and V is TRBV7-9; TRBD1 matches at 12 bases. V lost 6 bases, J lost 5 bases, and 8 bases stayed unmatched. The germline V gene has CDR1 SEHNR and CDR2 FQNEAQ (reference sequence). CDR3 length: 16 residues. CDR3 protein: CASSSPRDRGHNEQFF. For the CDR3, the DNA is TGTGCCAGCAGTTCCCCTCGGGACAGGGGGCACAATGAGCAGTTCTTC.

This clonotype was detected ten times or more. This rearrangement joins TRBV2 to TRBJ2-7, with a weak D call TRBD1 (5 bases). Trimming removed 6 bases from V and 2 bases from J, with 14 bases in between. The CDR3 sequence is 14 residues long. Germline assignment: CDR1 SNHLY and CDR2 FYNNEI. The CDR3 DNA is TGTGCCAGCAGGTCCGACAGACACACCTACGAGCAGTACTTC. It specifies CASRSDRHTYEQYF.

This clonotype was seen repeatedly, ten times or more. The chain joins TRBV3-1 to TRBJ2-7; D is perhaps TRBD1 or TRBD2 (7 bases each). Trimming cost V 1 base and J 2 bases, with 12 bases left between them. Germline loops: CDR1 LGHDT, CDR2 YNNKEL (reference sequence). This CDR3 comprises 15 residues. The CDR3 DNA sequence: TGTGCCAGCAGCCAAGTGGCAGGGGGGGCCTACGAGCAGTACTTC. It codes for CASSQVAGGAYEQYF.

V and J are TRBV19 and TRBJ2-4, with D maybe TRBD2 (6 bases). CDR1 and CDR2 (germline): LNHDA, SQIVND (reference sequence). The V end was cut by 6 bases, the J end by 7 bases, with 22 bases between. The CDR3 extends over 16 amino acids. In nucleotides, the CDR3 is TGTGCCAGTAGCCTCGCTTATATCGGGAGTCGGAACATTCAGTACTTC. This translates into CASSLAYIGSRNIQYF.